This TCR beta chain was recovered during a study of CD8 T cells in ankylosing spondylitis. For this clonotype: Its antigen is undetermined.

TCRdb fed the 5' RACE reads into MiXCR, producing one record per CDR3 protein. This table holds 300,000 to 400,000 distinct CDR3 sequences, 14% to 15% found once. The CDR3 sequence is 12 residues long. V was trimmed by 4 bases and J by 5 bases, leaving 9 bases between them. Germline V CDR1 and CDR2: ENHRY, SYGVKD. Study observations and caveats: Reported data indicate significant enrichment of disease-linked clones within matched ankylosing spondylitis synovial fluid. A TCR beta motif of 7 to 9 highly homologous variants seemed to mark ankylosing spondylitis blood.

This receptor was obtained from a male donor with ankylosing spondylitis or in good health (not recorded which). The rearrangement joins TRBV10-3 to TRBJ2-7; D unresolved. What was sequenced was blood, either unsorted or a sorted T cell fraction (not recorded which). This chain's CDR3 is CAISAGDHEQYF. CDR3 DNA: TGTGCCATCAGTGCGGGCGACCACGAGCAGTACTTC.